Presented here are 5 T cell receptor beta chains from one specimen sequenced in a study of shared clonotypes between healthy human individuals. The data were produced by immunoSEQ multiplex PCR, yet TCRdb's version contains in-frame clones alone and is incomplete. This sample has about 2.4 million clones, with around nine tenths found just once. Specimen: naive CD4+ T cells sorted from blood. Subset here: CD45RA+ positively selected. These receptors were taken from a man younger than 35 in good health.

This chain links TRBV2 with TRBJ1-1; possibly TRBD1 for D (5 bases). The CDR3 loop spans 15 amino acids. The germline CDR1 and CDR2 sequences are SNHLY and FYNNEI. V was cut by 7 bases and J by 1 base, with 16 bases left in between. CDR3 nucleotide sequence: TGTGCCAGCACTAGGGACGGGGATGGGAACACTGAAGCTTTCTTT. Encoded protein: CASTRDGDGNTEAFF. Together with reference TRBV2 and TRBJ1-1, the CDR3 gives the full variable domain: EPEVTQTPSHQVTQMGQEVILRCVPISNHLYFYWYRQILGQKVEFLVSFYNNEISEKSEIFDDQFSVERPDGSNFTLKIRSTKLEDSAMYFCASTRDGDGNTEAFFGQGTRLTVV.

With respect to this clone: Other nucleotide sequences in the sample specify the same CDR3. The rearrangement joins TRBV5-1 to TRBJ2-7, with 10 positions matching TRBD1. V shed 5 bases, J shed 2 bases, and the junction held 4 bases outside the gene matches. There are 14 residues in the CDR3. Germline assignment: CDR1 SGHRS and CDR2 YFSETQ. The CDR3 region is CASRRGQGAYEQYF. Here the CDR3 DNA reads TGCGCCAGCAGAAGAGGACAGGGGGCCTACGAGCAGTACTTC.

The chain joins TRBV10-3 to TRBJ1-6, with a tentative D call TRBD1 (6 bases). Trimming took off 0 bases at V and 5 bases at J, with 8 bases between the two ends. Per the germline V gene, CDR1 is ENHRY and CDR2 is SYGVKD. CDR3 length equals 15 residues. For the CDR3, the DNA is TGTGCCATCAGTGAGTCGAACAGGGATAATTCACCCCTCCACTTT. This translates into CAISESNRDNSPLHF.

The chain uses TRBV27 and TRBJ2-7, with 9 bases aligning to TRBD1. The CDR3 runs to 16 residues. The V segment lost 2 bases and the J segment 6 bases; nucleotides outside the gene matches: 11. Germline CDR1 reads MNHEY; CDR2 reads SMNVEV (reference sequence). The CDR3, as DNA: TGTGCCAGCAGTTTACCCGGGGACAGGGAAAGGAGCGAGCAGTACTTC. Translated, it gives CASSLPGDRERSEQYF.

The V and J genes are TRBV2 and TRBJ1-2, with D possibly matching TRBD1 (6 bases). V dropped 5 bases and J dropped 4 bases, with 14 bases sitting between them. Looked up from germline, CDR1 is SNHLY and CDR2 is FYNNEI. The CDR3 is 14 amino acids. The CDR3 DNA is TGTGCCAGCAGTTATACAGGGAACGGCTATGGCTACACCTTC. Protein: CASSYTGNGYGYTF. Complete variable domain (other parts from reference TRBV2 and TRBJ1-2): EPEVTQTPSHQVTQMGQEVILRCVPISNHLYFYWYRQILGQKVEFLVSFYNNEISEKSEIFDDQFSVERPDGSNFTLKIRSTKLEDSAMYFCASSYTGNGYGYTFGSGTRLTVV.